This record looks at one T cell receptor beta chain sequence and its context. Terminally differentiated effector memory CD45RA+ cells were excluded by CCR7 positive selection of CD45RO-negative cells. With 6 bases removed from V and 7 bases from J, the gap between germline ends came to 13 bases. The CDR3 length is 13 residues. The V gene's germline CDR1 is SEHNR and CDR2 FQNEAQ (reference sequence). This entry comes from a study of shared clonotypes between healthy human individuals. Overall study context: A couple of women and a few men aged 18 to 49 made up the donors.

Data came from immunoSEQ multiplex PCR; TCRdb stores just in-frame clones and leaves some out. Of 500,000 to 700,000 clones listed, roughly 96% were seen once; the top ten hold over 0.1%. The V and J genes are TRBV7-9 and TRBJ2-1; D remains unclear. This receptor was obtained from a woman aged 25 to 39 in good health. Sequencing was performed on naive CD8+ T cells sorted from blood. The CDR3 is CASSRTDINEQFF. For the CDR3, the DNA is TGTGCCAGCAGTCGAACTGACATAAATGAGCAGTTCTTC.